Reported below is one T cell receptor (beta chain). The data derive from a study of shared clonotypes between healthy human individuals. Assay used: immunoSEQ multiplex PCR; TCRdb lists only in-frame clones, some missing. The table records 1 million to 1.3 million clones, 75% to 80% of them present only once. This CDR3 has 13 amino acids. Trimming left V 4 bases short and J 6 bases short, with 10 bases between. CDR1 and CDR2 (germline): MDHEN, SYDVKM. The chain couples TRBV28 to TRBJ1-5, with D hard to call. Input material: memory CD4+ T cells from PBMCs. Subset here: CD45RA-negative fraction. The TCR was taken from a man between 18 and 29 years old in good health. Some clones in this sample may be carry-over from other donors' samples. The CDR3 coding sequence is TGTGCCAGCAGTTCTGGTTTGTTTCAGCCCCAGCATTTT. Its translation: CASSSGLFQPQHF.